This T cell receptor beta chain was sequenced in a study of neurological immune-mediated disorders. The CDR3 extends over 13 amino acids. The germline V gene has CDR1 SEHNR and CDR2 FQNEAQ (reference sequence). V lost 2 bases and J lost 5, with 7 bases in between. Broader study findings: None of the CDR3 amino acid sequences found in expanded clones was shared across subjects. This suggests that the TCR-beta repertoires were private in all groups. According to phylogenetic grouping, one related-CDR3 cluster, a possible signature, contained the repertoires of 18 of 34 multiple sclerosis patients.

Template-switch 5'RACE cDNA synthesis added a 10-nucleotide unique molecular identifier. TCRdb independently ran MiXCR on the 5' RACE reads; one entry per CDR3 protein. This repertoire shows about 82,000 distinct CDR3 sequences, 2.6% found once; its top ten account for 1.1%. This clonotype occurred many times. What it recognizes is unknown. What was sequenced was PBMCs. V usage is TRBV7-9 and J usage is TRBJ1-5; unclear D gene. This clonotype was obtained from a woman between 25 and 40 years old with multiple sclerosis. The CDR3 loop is CASSLSSDQPQHF. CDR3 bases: TGTGCCAGCAGCTTATCTTCGGATCAGCCCCAGCATTTT.